Only one count was recorded for the clone carrying this T cell receptor (beta chain). Its antigen remains unknown. In patients chosen for sequencing, flow cytometry had shown CD8+CD57+ cell expansion. TCR beta VDJ and CDR3 profiling used genomic DNA as template. Each CDR3 protein gets one entry after TCRdb re-called the reads with MiXCR. The sample has approximately 260,000 distinct CDR3 sequences; 82% are singletons. This sample stems from a study of CD8+CD57+ T cells in acquired aplastic anemia. The study, taken as a whole, reports: There were some 30 CD8+ CDR3 sequences that occurred in both patients and controls.

The CDR3 runs 16 residues. Germline V gene data show CDR1 as PRHDT and CDR2 as FYEKMQ (reference sequence). V lost 4 bases and J lost 1; bases outside the gene matches: 5. The sample comprised sorted CD4+, CD8+, or CD8+CD57+ T cells (not recorded which) from PBMCs. The rearrangement uses TRBV13 and TRBJ2-3; 10 nucleotides line up with TRBD2. This receptor was identified in a human donor with aplastic anemia. The CDR3 protein is CASSSTLAGGTDTQYF. The CDR3 DNA reads as TGTGCCAGCAGCTCAACCCTAGCGGGGGGCACAGATACGCAGTATTTT.